This entry lists 6 T cell receptor beta chains sequenced from one sample in a study of T cells in women clearing cervical HPV infection. Some clones are missing from TCRdb's copy, which holds only in-frame ones; the method was immunoSEQ multiplex PCR. The table lists approximately 22,000 clones, with roughly 10% in the top ten. The material sequenced was blood buffy coat. Every receptor here comes from a woman aged 18 to 69 with a cervical HPV16 infection that either progressed to CIN3+ or cleared (not recorded which).

A word on this clone: Sequencing ends 3 residues short of the CDR3 end; the germline J gene provides the rest. This chain joins TRBV5-1 and TRBJ2-7, with 7 bases lining up with TRBD1. J gave up 4 bases and V 3 bases, and 1 base lay outside the gene matches. Germline V lookup: CDR1 SGHRS, CDR2 YFSETQ. This CDR3 region has 12 residues. The CDR3 DNA, read in part, is TGCGCCAGCAGCTCGACAGGGTACGAG. Translating it yields CASSSTGYE. The full CDR3 sequence reads CASSSTGYEQYF. The full variable domain, with the rest looked up from reference TRBV5-1 and TRBJ2-7, is KAGVTQTPRYLIKTRGQQVTLSCSPISGHRSVSWYQQTPGQGLQFLFEYFSETQRNKGNFPGRFSGRQFSNSRSEMNVSTLELGDSALYLCASSSTGYEQYFGPGTRLTVT.

About this clone: The sequenced fragment ends 3 residues before the CDR3 boundary, so the rest is inferred from the germline J gene. The chain employs TRBV20-1 and TRBJ2-7, with TRBD2 matching over 9 bases. Losses at the gene ends were 4 bases for V and 4 bases for J; bases not matched to a gene: 11. This CDR3 is 15 amino acids long. CDR1 DFQATT and CDR2 SNEGSKA come from the germline V gene (reference sequence). The CDR3 loop reads CSANLLAGVKYEQYF. CDR3 DNA (partial): TGCAGTGCTAACCTCTTAGCGGGAGTTAAATACGAG.

The DNA read from the CDR3 is TGCAGCGTTGAGAGGGGGCTGGAATATGGC. Protein product: CSVERGLEYG. The CDR3 reads in full as CSVERGLEYGYTF. The chain combines TRBV29-1 with TRBJ1-2, with TRBD1 identical over 7 bases. The read is 3 residues too short to cover the CDR3 end, so that end is filled in from the germline J gene. This CDR3 contains 13 residues. Per the germline V gene, CDR1 is SQVTM and CDR2 is ANQGSEA. J was trimmed by 5 bases and V by 3 bases; bases with no gene match: 6.

Details on this clone: The read falls 3 residues short of the CDR3 end, and the missing part is taken from the germline J gene. V usage is TRBV2 and J usage is TRBJ2-7; 13 bases align to TRBD2. With 0 bases clipped from V and 2 bases from J, the junction kept 4 bases outside the gene matches. This CDR3 is 17 amino acids long. CDR1 SNHLY and CDR2 FYNNEI come from the germline V gene. Incomplete CDR3 DNA: TGTGCCAGCAGTGAAGCCGGGACTAGCGGGAAGGCCTACGAG. Protein sequence: CASSEAGTSGKAYE. The full CDR3 protein is CASSEAGTSGKAYEQYF.

Concerning this clone itself: The observed sequence ends 3 residues before the CDR3 terminus, with the missing tail filled in from the germline J gene. The rearrangement uses TRBV20-1 and TRBJ1-1; D gene unclear. Germline CDR1 is DFQATT and CDR2 is SNEGSKA (reference sequence). Trimming shortened V by 0 bases and J by 2 bases, and 7 bases separated the two germline ends. The CDR3 is 13 amino acids. CDR3 region: CSAREGFNTEAFF. The sequenced part of the CDR3 DNA is TGCAGTGCTAGAGAAGGTTTTAACACTGAA.

As regards this clone: The sequence runs out 3 residues before the end of the CDR3; the remainder is reconstructed from the germline J gene. This chain joins TRBV18 and TRBJ1-2; 10 positions match TRBD1. The CDR3 is 17 amino acids. In germline, CDR1 is KGHSH, CDR2 LQKENI. V shed 6 bases and J 7 bases; nucleotides not matched to a gene: 17. The CDR3 bases that were read are TGTGCCAGCTCGCCCGTCCCCGGGACAGGGGTTTACTCTGGC. Translation gives CASSPVPGTGVYSG. The entire CDR3 protein is CASSPVPGTGVYSGYTF.